There are many counts of the clone carrying this T cell receptor beta chain. The antigen is not known. The V gene lost 6 bases and the J gene lost 5 bases, with 14 bases spanning the gap. The germline V gene encodes CDR1 MDHEN and CDR2 SYDVKM. This CDR3 comprises 14 residues. The data are from a study of identical twins. Study-wide results and limits: It was out-of-frame TCR alpha sharing in monozygotic twins that models underestimated. Conclusions rested on cross-sectional statistics rather than following the same donors.

TCRdb independently ran MiXCR on the 5' RACE reads; one entry per CDR3 protein. The sample records approximately 300,000 distinct CDR3 sequences, 7.5% to 9.5% being singletons. This sample also belongs to another study, concerning yellow fever vaccine responses in identical twins.

The TCR was taken from a woman in her late teens or twenties in good health. The sequenced material came from CD8+ T cells sorted from blood. J is TRBJ2-1 and V is TRBV28; D perhaps matches TRBD1 (5 bases). CDR3 protein: CASRGRAKDNEQFF. CDR3 bases: TGTGCCAGCAGGGGCAGGGCGAAGGACAATGAGCAGTTCTTC.